This T cell receptor (beta chain) was sequenced for a study of control samples from healthy donors and cancer patients. The V and J ends lost 3 bases and 10 bases respectively, with 21 bases between them. The CDR3 is 15 residues long. CDR1 is SEHNR and CDR2 is FQNEAQ in the germline V gene (reference sequence). Sequencing used immunoSEQ multiplex PCR; TCRdb keeps in-frame clones, though not all of them. The data hold about 86,000 clones, with roughly 93% observed a single time. The chain is built from TRBV7-9 and TRBJ1-1; D is perhaps TRBD1 (5 bases). This TCR was recovered from a woman in her 30s in good health. The sequenced sample consisted of blood. The CDR3, as DNA: TGTGCCAGCAGCTTGGGCCAGGGACGGGAGCGCGGAGCTTTCTTT. It codes for CASSLGQGRERGAFF.